Below are 26 T cell receptor beta chains sequenced from a single sample in a study of shared clonotypes between healthy human individuals. The method was immunoSEQ multiplex PCR; TCRdb's version includes in-frame clones alone and lacks a portion of them. In the table there are roughly 1.4 million clones, 98% of which are singletons. Sequenced: naive CD4+ T cells sorted from blood. Subset denoted: CD45RA+ positively selected. Source of these receptors: a man aged 25 to 40 in good health.

The chain combines TRBV28 with TRBJ2-2; D may be TRBD2 (6 bases). Germline V gives CDR1 MDHEN, CDR2 SYDVKM. The CDR3 runs to 18 residues. V dropped 5 bases and J dropped 6 bases, with 25 bases sitting between them. The CDR3 DNA reads as TGTGCCAGCAGTCACTCTAGCGCCCAAACCAGGGTGGCCGGGGAGCTGTTTTTT. Its translation is CASSHSSAQTRVAGELFF.

The genes are TRBV15 and TRBJ2-3; 7 bases agree with TRBD1. This CDR3 comprises 14 residues. V shed 8 bases, J shed 2 bases, and the junction held 7 bases outside the gene matches. Per the germline V gene, CDR1 is LNHNV and CDR2 is YYDKDF (reference sequence). CDR3 bases: TGTGCCACCGAACAGGGGTTATCCACAGATACGCAGTATTTT. The encoded protein is CATEQGLSTDTQYF.

This rearrangement joins TRBV9 to TRBJ1-2; possibly TRBD1 for D (6 bases). Trimming took 2 bases from V and 0 from J, leaving 20 bases between them. The CDR3 length is 18 residues. CDR1 SGDLS and CDR2 YYNGEE come from the germline V gene. The CDR3 is CASSVIGPGQLANYGYTF. CDR3 nucleotide sequence: TGTGCCAGCAGCGTTATAGGCCCTGGACAGTTAGCTAACTATGGCTACACCTTC. Complete variable domain (other parts from reference TRBV9 and TRBJ1-2): DSGVTQTPKHLITATGQRVTLRCSPRSGDLSVYWYQQSLDQGLQFLIQYYNGEERAKGNILERFSAQQFPDLHSELNLSSLELGDSALYFCASSVIGPGQLANYGYTFGSGTRLTVV.

The chain joins TRBV18 to TRBJ1-5; 10 positions match TRBD1. The ends lost 6 bases at V and 6 bases at J; junction bases unmatched: 8. Germline CDR1 is KGHSH and CDR2 is LQKENI. The CDR3 runs to 15 residues. The CDR3 reads CASSRQGAGGQPQHF. The CDR3 nucleotides read TGTGCCAGCTCCCGACAGGGGGCAGGCGGTCAGCCCCAGCATTTT.

The V gene is TRBV5-4, the J gene TRBJ2-1, with 11 positions matching TRBD2. V shed 4 bases and J 7 bases; nucleotides not matched to a gene: 7. CDR3 length equals 15 residues. Germline V lookup: CDR1 SGHNT, CDR2 YYREEE (reference sequence). The DNA for the CDR3 is TGTGCCAGCAGCATTAGCGGGAGGGCCGGGAATGAGCAGTTCTTC. Encoded protein: CASSISGRAGNEQFF.

The rearrangement uses TRBV27 and TRBJ1-1, with a weak D call TRBD1 (6 bases). The germline V and J ends were trimmed by 6 bases and 4 bases, with 6 bases remaining between them. The CDR3 spans 11 residues. Looked up from germline, CDR1 is MNHEY and CDR2 is SMNVEV (reference sequence). CDR3 nucleotides: TGTGCCAGCAGCAGGGGCACTGAAGCTTTCTTT. It is translated as CASSRGTEAFF.

In this sample, this clone turned up once. The chain recombines TRBV29-1 with TRBJ2-7; TRBD1 might be the D (5 bases). The CDR3 length is 16 residues. The germline CDR1 and CDR2 sequences are SQVTM and ANQGSEA. The V end was cut by 5 bases, the J end by 0 bases, with 20 bases between. CDR3 DNA: TGCAGCGTTAACCCGCCCCAAAGGCAGGGCTCCTACGAGCAGTACTTC. Its translation: CSVNPPQRQGSYEQYF.

The chain joins TRBV9 to TRBJ2-5; D not certain. V was shortened by 0 bases and J by 0 bases, with 9 bases between the two germline ends. Germline CDR1 is SGDLS and CDR2 is YYNGEE. This CDR3 contains 15 residues. The CDR3 DNA follows: TGTGCCAGCAGCGTAGCCATCCAGTACCAAGAGACCCAGTACTTC. Translated, it gives CASSVAIQYQETQYF.

As DNA, the CDR3 is TGTGCCAGCAGCAAGGTGACAGGGGGCAGCCAAGAGACCCAGTACTTC. Encoded protein: CASSKVTGGSQETQYF. The chain joins TRBV11-1 to TRBJ2-5; 10 nucleotides align to TRBD1. This CDR3 contains 16 residues. The germline gives CDR1 SGHAT, CDR2 FQDESV (reference sequence). J gave up 1 base and V 5 bases, and 7 bases lay outside the gene matches.

This clone occurred once. The gene calls are TRBV9 and TRBJ2-7; the match to TRBD2 covers 7 bases. J gave up 7 bases and V 0 bases, and 7 bases lay outside the gene matches. Per germline, CDR1 SGDLS and CDR2 YYNGEE. The CDR3 sequence is 14 residues long. CDR3 sequence: CASSVVAGEGEQYF. For the CDR3, the DNA is TGTGCCAGCAGCGTAGTGGCGGGAGAAGGAGAGCAGTACTTC.

The chain couples TRBV30 to TRBJ2-1; 9 nucleotides line up with TRBD2. CDR3 size: 13 residues. CDR1 and CDR2 from the germline V gene are GTSNPN and SVGIG (reference sequence). J was trimmed by 9 bases and V by 8 bases; bases with no gene match: 11. The CDR3 loop is CARSGLALGEQFF. The DNA for the CDR3 is TGTGCCCGTTCGGGACTAGCACTCGGTGAGCAGTTCTTC.

V is TRBV20-1 and J is TRBJ2-7, with 9 bases identical to TRBD1. This CDR3 region has 11 residues. J gave up 11 bases and V 6 bases, and 8 bases lay outside the gene matches. Germline V gene sequence: CDR1 DFQATT, CDR2 SNEGSKA (reference sequence). The CDR3 protein is CSAKIGQGKYF. CDR3 bases: TGCAGTGCAAAAATAGGACAGGGGAAGTACTTC.

The rearrangement uses TRBV23-1 and TRBJ2-3; TRBD2 agrees at 8 bases. TRBV23-1 is known as an ORF, though its function is uncertain. The CDR3 has 17 amino acids. With 0 bases clipped from V and 2 bases from J, the junction kept 7 bases outside the gene matches. The CDR3, as DNA: TGCGCCAGCAGTCAATCGCTCGAAGCGGGGGTCACAGATACGCAGTATTTT. It is translated as CASSQSLEAGVTDTQYF.

The rearrangement links TRBV29-1 to TRBJ1-5, with no clear D. CDR3 length equals 13 residues. V lost 5 bases and J lost 3, with 11 bases in between. The V gene's germline CDR1 is SQVTM and CDR2 ANQGSEA. Here the CDR3 DNA reads TGCAGCGTTAAAGGTCCCCCCAATCAGCCCCAGCATTTT. Protein product: CSVKGPPNQPQHF. The full variable domain, in which reference TRBV29-1 and TRBJ1-5 provide the parts outside the CDR3, is SAVISQKPSRDICQRGTSLTIQCQVDSQVTMMFWYRQQPGQSLTLIATANQGSEATYESGFVIDKFPISRPNLTFSTLTVSNMSPEDSSIYLCSVKGPPNQPQHFGDGTRLSIL.

The chain uses TRBV6-1 and TRBJ1-1, with TRBD1 as a possible D gene (6 bases). CDR1 is MNHNS and CDR2 is SASEGT in the germline V gene. CDR3 length: 15 residues. V shed 1 base and J shed 3 bases, with 12 bases lying between them. In nucleotides, the CDR3 is TGTGCCAGCAGTGAAGTCGGGGGCCCCTACACTGAAGCTTTCTTT. It encodes CASSEVGGPYTEAFF.

The chain employs TRBV27 and TRBJ2-6; no clear D gene. This CDR3 comprises 18 residues. Trimming removed 3 bases at V and 0 bases at J, with 15 bases between. From germline, CDR1 is MNHEY and CDR2 SMNVEV (reference sequence). CDR3 sequence: CASSLFATSGSGANVLTF. As DNA, the CDR3 is TGTGCCAGCAGTTTGTTTGCCACCTCAGGCTCTGGGGCCAACGTCCTGACTTTC.

The V and J genes are TRBV2 and TRBJ1-2, with D perhaps TRBD1 (5 bases). The CDR3 totals 12 residues. With 2 bases removed from V and 14 bases from J, the gap between germline ends came to 15 bases. Germline V gene lookup returns CDR1 SNHLY and CDR2 FYNNEI. The chain's CDR3 is CASSESEGRGTF. For the CDR3, the DNA is TGTGCCAGCAGTGAAAGCGAGGGGCGCGGTACCTTC. The full variable domain, in which reference TRBV2 and TRBJ1-2 provide the parts outside the CDR3, is EPEVTQTPSHQVTQMGQEVILRCVPISNHLYFYWYRQILGQKVEFLVSFYNNEISEKSEIFDDQFSVERPDGSNFTLKIRSTKLEDSAMYFCASSESEGRGTFGSGTRLTVV.

This chain connects TRBV7-6 to TRBJ2-1, with TRBD2 matching 8 bases. J gave up 5 bases and V 5 bases, and 14 bases lay outside the gene matches. Germline CDR1 and CDR2: SGHVS and FNYEAQ. CDR3 length: 17 amino acids. CDR3 nucleotides: TGTGCCAGCAGCCCTACCGGTACTAGCGGAGGGGACAATGAGCAGTTCTTC. This encodes CASSPTGTSGGDNEQFF. The entire variable domain, with the rest obtained from reference TRBV7-6 and TRBJ2-1, is as follows: GAGVSQSPRYKVTKRGQDVALRCDPISGHVSLYWYRQALGQGPEFLTYFNYEAQQDKSGLPNDRFSAERPEGSISTLTIQRTEQRDSAMYRCASSPTGTSGGDNEQFFGPGTRLTVL.

The chain has TRBV6-1 and TRBJ2-7; D unresolved. The CDR3 runs to 15 residues. The germline V and J ends were trimmed by 0 bases and 6 bases, with 15 bases remaining between them. CDR1 and CDR2 from the germline V gene are MNHNS and SASEGT. The CDR3 DNA reads as TGTGCCAGCAGTGAAGCGCTTCTGTTTAGGTCCGAGCAGTACTTC. Its translation is CASSEALLFRSEQYF.

The chain has TRBV7-8 and TRBJ1-5; 10 bases match TRBD1. V shed 3 bases, J shed 1 base, and the junction held 6 bases outside the gene matches. The CDR3 runs 17 residues. The germline gives CDR1 SGHVS, CDR2 FQNEAQ. The CDR3 coding sequence is TGTGCCAGCAGCTTGAGGACAGGGGGTGCGAGCAATCAGCCCCAGCATTTT. Translated: CASSLRTGGASNQPQHF.

The chain employs TRBV30 and TRBJ2-4; D not resolved. This CDR3 contains 12 residues. Germline values: CDR1 GTSNPN, CDR2 SVGIG (reference sequence). V shed 8 bases and J shed 0 bases, with 8 bases lying between them. CDR3 sequence reads: CAREEAKNIQYF. CDR3 nucleotides: TGTGCCAGAGAGGAAGCCAAAAACATTCAGTACTTC. Full variable domain (rest looked up from reference TRBV30 and TRBJ2-4): SQTIHQWPATLVQPVGSPLSLECTVEGTSNPNLYWYRQAAGRGLQLLFYSVGIGQISSEVPQNLSASRPQDRQFILSSKKLLLSDSGFYLCAREEAKNIQYFGAGTRLSVL.

V gene TRBV27 combines with J gene TRBJ1-2; 7 nucleotides line up with TRBD1. Germline CDR1 is MNHEY and CDR2 is SMNVEV (reference sequence). This CDR3 comprises 14 residues. The junction had 11 bases not matched to a gene; V was cut back by 5 bases and J by 8 bases. This CDR3 is CASSPDRVERGYTF. For the CDR3, the DNA is TGTGCCAGCAGTCCAGACAGGGTGGAAAGGGGCTACACCTTC.

The chain links TRBV5-6 to TRBJ2-5; the D gene is possibly TRBD1 (6 bases). Germline V gene data show CDR1 as SGHDT and CDR2 as YYEEEE. Trimming took 4 bases from V and 7 from J, leaving 14 bases between them. The CDR3 spans 13 residues. The CDR3 region has the DNA TGTGCCAGCAGCCTCGGGACACCCGGGACCCAGTACTTC. This codes for CASSLGTPGTQYF.

Comment on this clone: This sample includes further DNA sequences coding for the same CDR3. The chain uses TRBV5-1 and TRBJ2-7; possible D gene TRBD2, 5 bases. The ends were cut back, 2 bases at V and 0 bases at J, with 9 bases in the middle. The CDR3 runs 14 residues. The germline V gene encodes CDR1 SGHRS and CDR2 YFSETQ. CDR3 amino acids: CASSLNGNSYEQYF. Here the CDR3 DNA reads TGCGCCAGCAGCTTAAACGGGAACTCCTACGAGCAGTACTTC.

This clone was found once. The chain is built from TRBV7-9 and TRBJ1-4; no reliable D call. CDR3 length: 15 residues. Per the germline V gene, CDR1 is SEHNR and CDR2 is FQNEAQ (reference sequence). Trimming removed 5 bases from V and 7 bases from J, with 17 bases in between. The CDR3: CASSLLRPEGEKLFF. The CDR3 DNA reads TGTGCCAGCAGCCTGCTGCGCCCCGAGGGTGAAAAACTGTTTTTT.

The rearrangement joins TRBV9 to TRBJ2-7; 9 nucleotides line up with TRBD1. V was clipped by 4 bases and J by 2 bases; unmatched bases: 19. This CDR3 has 19 amino acids. Germline-derived CDR1 and CDR2 are SGDLS and YYNGEE. DNA for the CDR3: TGTGCCAGCAGCCCTCGGGACAGGGTCCCCCCATCTGTCGCCTACGAGCAGTACTTC. Its protein product is CASSPRDRVPPSVAYEQYF. Full variable domain (remainder filled in from reference TRBV9 and TRBJ2-7): DSGVTQTPKHLITATGQRVTLRCSPRSGDLSVYWYQQSLDQGLQFLIQYYNGEERAKGNILERFSAQQFPDLHSELNLSSLELGDSALYFCASSPRDRVPPSVAYEQYFGPGTRLTVT.